Presented here are 2 T cell receptor beta chains from one specimen sequenced in a study of radiotherapy plus CTLA-4 blockade in lung cancer. Some clones are missing from TCRdb's copy, which holds only in-frame ones; the method was immunoSEQ multiplex PCR. The sample shows some 51,000 clones, approximately 80% of them seen only once. The sequencing here drew on peripheral blood, taken from a patient treated with radiotherapy plus ipilimumab. These receptors originate from a human donor with non-small cell lung cancer whose response to radiotherapy plus ipilimumab could not be evaluated.

The J gene is TRBJ2-3, the V gene TRBV27; 10 bases map to TRBD1. V gave up 5 bases and J gave up 4 bases; unmatched junction bases: 6. This CDR3 is 15 amino acids long. The V gene's germline CDR1 is MNHEY and CDR2 SMNVEV (reference sequence). The CDR3 loop reads CASSRPGQGSDTQYF. CDR3 sequence (DNA): TGTGCCAGCAGTCGTCCGGGACAGGGGTCAGATACGCAGTATTTT.

The chain combines TRBV6-6 with TRBJ1-1, with no clear D. Per the germline V gene, CDR1 is MNHNY and CDR2 is SVGAGI (reference sequence). Trimming shortened V by 2 bases and J by 1 base, and 14 bases separated the two germline ends. This CDR3 comprises 16 residues. The CDR3 sequence is CASSYEEGLGNTEAFF. The DNA of the CDR3 is TGTGCCAGCAGTTACGAGGAGGGTCTGGGGAACACTGAAGCTTTCTTT.